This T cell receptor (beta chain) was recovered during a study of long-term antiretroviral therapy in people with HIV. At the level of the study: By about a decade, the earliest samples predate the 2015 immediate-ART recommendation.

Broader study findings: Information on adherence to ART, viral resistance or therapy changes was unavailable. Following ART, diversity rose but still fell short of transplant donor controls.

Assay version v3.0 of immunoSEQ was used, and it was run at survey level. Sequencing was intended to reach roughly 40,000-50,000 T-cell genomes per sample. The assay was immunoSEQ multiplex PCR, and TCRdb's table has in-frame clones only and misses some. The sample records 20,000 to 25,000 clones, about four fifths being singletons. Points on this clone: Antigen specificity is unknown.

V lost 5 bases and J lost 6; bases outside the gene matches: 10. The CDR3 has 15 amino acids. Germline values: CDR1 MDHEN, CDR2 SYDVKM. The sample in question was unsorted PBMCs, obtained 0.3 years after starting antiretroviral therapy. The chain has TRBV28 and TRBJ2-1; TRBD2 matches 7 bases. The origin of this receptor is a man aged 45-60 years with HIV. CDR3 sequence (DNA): TGTGCCAGCAGTCTTGCGGGCGGGAGCATCAATGAGCAGTTCTTC. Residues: CASSLAGGSINEQFF.